The 11 T cell receptor beta chains listed next were all sequenced from one sample in a study of cytomegalovirus exposure and HLA in healthy donors. PCR primers comprised 60 Vbeta and 13 Jbeta primers. Profiling relied on immunoSEQ multiplex PCR, and the TCRdb table lists in-frame clones only, not all of them. The sample carries around 130,000 clones, roughly 77% recorded once. The sequencing sample was made of PBMCs. The receptors derive from a man aged 30 to 39 in good health and CMV-seronegative.

This sequence joins TRBV6-6 and TRBJ2-2, with 8 nucleotides matching TRBD2. After removal of 10 bases from V and 1 base from J, the junction contained 5 bases not matched to a gene. Looked up from germline, CDR1 is MNHNY and CDR2 is SVGAGI (reference sequence). The CDR3 spans 14 residues. This CDR3 is CATSSGLNTGELFF. CDR3 nucleotides: TGTGCCACTTCTAGCGGGTTGAACACCGGGGAGCTGTTTTTT.

The sample holds one count of this clone. The J gene is TRBJ1-5, the V gene TRBV7-2, with 7 bases that match TRBD1. The CDR3 contains 15 residues. CDR1 SGHTA and CDR2 FQGNSA come from the germline V gene. V dropped 1 base and J dropped 4; count of bases not matched to a gene: 4. The CDR3 nucleotides read TGTGCCAGCAGCTTAGAAGGGACAGATAATCAGCCCCAGCATTTT. Translation gives CASSLEGTDNQPQHF.

This clone was counted a few times. The chain couples TRBV2 to TRBJ1-4; a weak D match, TRBD1 (5 bases). V lost 8 bases and J 3 bases, leaving 16 bases between the germline ends. The CDR3 is made up of 15 amino acids. Germline V gives CDR1 SNHLY, CDR2 FYNNEI. In nucleotides, the CDR3 is TGTGCCAGCGTACCCACGCAGGGCTCTAATGAAAAACTGTTTTTT. Translated, it gives CASVPTQGSNEKLFF.

V and J are TRBV2 and TRBJ2-5; 7 positions agree with TRBD1. This CDR3 has 14 residues. Trimming took 1 base from V and 2 from J; bases not matched to a gene: 1. Germline V CDR1 and CDR2: SNHLY, FYNNEI. Here the CDR3 DNA reads TGTGCCAGCAGTGAAGGACAGGGACAAGAGACCCAGTACTTC. It encodes CASSEGQGQETQYF.

The chain is built from TRBV27 and TRBJ1-5, with D unresolved. V was pared by 4 bases and J by 4 bases, with 8 bases between. Germline CDR1 reads MNHEY; CDR2 reads SMNVEV (reference sequence). The CDR3 contains 13 residues. The chain's CDR3 is CASSSASNQPQHF. CDR3 DNA sequence: TGTGCCAGCAGTTCCGCGTCTAATCAGCCCCAGCATTTT.

V and J are TRBV7-9 and TRBJ1-2, with 7 bases aligning to TRBD1. Per germline, CDR1 SEHNR and CDR2 FQNEAQ (reference sequence). The CDR3 totals 14 residues. J lost 3 bases, V lost 5 bases, and 6 bases had no gene match. The CDR3 DNA sequence: TGTGCCAGCAGCCGCGGGGGGACAGACTATGGCTACACCTTC. Translating it yields CASSRGGTDYGYTF.

Only a few counts were recorded for this clone. The rearrangement links TRBV5-1 to TRBJ2-5; 10 bases line up with TRBD2. Germline CDR1 reads SGHRS; CDR2 reads YFSETQ. The CDR3 consists of 15 residues. J gave up 5 bases and V 6 bases, and 10 bases lay outside the gene matches. DNA for the CDR3: TGCGCCAGCACGACTAGCGGGTTTCAAAGGGAGACCCAGTACTTC. Translation: CASTTSGFQRETQYF.

The chain joins TRBV27 to TRBJ1-5; D is perhaps TRBD1 (6 bases). The CDR3 extends over 16 amino acids. Germline V gene sequence: CDR1 MNHEY, CDR2 SMNVEV (reference sequence). V lost 1 base, J lost 0 bases, and 10 bases lay in between. The CDR3 loop is CASSLWAGDSNQPQHF. CDR3 coding DNA: TGTGCCAGCAGTTTATGGGCAGGGGATAGCAATCAGCCCCAGCATTTT.

The chain couples TRBV6-1 to TRBJ1-2, with D unresolved. The CDR3 has 13 residues. Trimming left V 4 bases short and J 5 bases short, with 11 bases between. The germline gives CDR1 MNHNS, CDR2 SASEGT. The CDR3: CASSGGVSYGYTF. The CDR3 nucleotides read TGTGCCAGCAGTGGGGGAGTGTCTTATGGCTACACCTTC.

This clone has a handful of counts. This chain connects TRBV28 to TRBJ2-1; 9 bases are a match to TRBD2. CDR1 MDHEN and CDR2 SYDVKM come from the germline V gene. The CDR3 has 15 residues. V lost 11 bases to trimming and J lost 4 bases; unmatched junction nucleotides: 12. The CDR3 loop reads CALGSLAGTYNEQFF. CDR3 DNA: TGTGCCCTCGGGTCCCTAGCGGGGACATACAATGAGCAGTTCTTC.

The chain carries TRBV19 and TRBJ2-6; D is uncertain. The CDR3 sequence is 16 residues long. Trimming removed 5 bases from V and 4 bases from J, with 15 bases in between. Germline loops: CDR1 LNHDA, CDR2 SQIVND (reference sequence). The CDR3 reads CASSSSGPPGANVLTF. In nucleotides, the CDR3 is TGTGCCAGTAGTTCGTCAGGTCCCCCCGGGGCCAACGTCCTGACTTTC.